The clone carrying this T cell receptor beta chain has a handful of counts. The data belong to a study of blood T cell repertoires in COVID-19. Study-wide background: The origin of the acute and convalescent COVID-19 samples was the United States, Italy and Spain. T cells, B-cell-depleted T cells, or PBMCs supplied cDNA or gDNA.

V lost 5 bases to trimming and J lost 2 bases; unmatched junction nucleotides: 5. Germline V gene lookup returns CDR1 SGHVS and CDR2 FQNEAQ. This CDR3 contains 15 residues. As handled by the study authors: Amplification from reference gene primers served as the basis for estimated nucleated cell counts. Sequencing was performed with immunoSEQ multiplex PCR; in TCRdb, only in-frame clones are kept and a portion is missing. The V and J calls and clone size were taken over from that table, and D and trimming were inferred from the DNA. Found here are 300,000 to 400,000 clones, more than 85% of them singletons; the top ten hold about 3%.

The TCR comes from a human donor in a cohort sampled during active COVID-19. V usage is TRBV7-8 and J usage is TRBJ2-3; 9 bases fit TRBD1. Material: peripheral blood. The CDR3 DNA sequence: TGTGCCAGCAGCCCATGGACAGGGGACACAGATACGCAGTATTTT. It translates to CASSPWTGDTDTQYF. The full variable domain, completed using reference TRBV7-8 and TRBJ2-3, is GAGVSQSPRYKVAKRGQDVALRCDPISGHVSLFWYQQALGQGPEFLTYFQNEAQLDKSGLPSDRFFAERPEGSVSTLKIQRTQQEDSAVYLCASSPWTGDTDTQYFGPGTRLTVL.